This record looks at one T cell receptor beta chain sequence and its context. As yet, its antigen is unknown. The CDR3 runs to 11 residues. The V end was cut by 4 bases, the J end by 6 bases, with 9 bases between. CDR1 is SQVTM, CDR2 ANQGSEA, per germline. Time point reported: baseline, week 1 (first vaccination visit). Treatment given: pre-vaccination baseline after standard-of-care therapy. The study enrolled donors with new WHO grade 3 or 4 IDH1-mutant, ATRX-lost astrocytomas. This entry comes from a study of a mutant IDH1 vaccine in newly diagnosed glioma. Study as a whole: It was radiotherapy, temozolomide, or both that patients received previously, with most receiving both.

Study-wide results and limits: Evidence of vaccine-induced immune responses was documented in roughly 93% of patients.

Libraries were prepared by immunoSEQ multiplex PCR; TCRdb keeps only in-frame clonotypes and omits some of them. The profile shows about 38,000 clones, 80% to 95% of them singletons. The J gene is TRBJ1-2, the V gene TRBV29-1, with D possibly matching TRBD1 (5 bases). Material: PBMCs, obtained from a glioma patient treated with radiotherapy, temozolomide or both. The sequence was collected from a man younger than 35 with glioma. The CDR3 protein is CSVVRGDGYTF. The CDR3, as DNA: TGCAGCGTTGTGAGGGGAGATGGCTACACCTTC.